The TCR beta chain described here comes from a study of T-cell memory formation after mild COVID-19. Study-level results: Balance between CD4 and CD8 was seen in clones contracting day 15 to 85, and a CD4+ lean was seen in later expanders.

This clonotype was counted only a few times. What it recognizes is unknown. From the 5' RACE reads, TCRdb called clonotypes with MiXCR, one entry per CDR3 protein. The table has roughly 86,000 distinct CDR3 sequences, approximately 16% seen once; the top ten hold under 45%. Germline values: CDR1 MNHEY, CDR2 SVGEGT. Between the trimmed V and J ends, which lost 5 bases and 4 bases, there was a span of 13 bases. This CDR3 is built from 14 residues. The sequencing sample was made of PBMCs or a T cell subset sorted from them (not recorded which). This rearrangement joins TRBV6-2 or TRBV6-3 to TRBJ2-3; a possible D gene is TRBD2 (6 bases). The clonotype comes from a man younger than 35 who had mild COVID-19 (a few samples of this study predate the infection). Cell type and time point are not known. The CDR3 sequence is CASSIQEGADTQYF. Written as DNA, the CDR3 is TGTGCCAGCAGTATACAGGAGGGAGCAGATACGCAGTATTTT.